This T cell receptor beta chain was observed in a study of T-cell reconstitution after alpha-beta-depleted transplantation in children. Molecular barcoding with unique molecular identifiers was used for the TCRbeta library. MiXCR, applied by TCRdb to the PCR reads, yields one record per CDR3 protein. The sample contains more than 550,000 distinct CDR3 sequences, 10% of which appear only once. The trim removed 3 bases at V and 7 bases at J, leaving 8 bases unmatched. Germline values: CDR1 SEHNR, CDR2 FQNEAQ (reference sequence). The CDR3 has 16 amino acids. The material sequenced was PBMCs from the stem cell graft donor, taken from the stem cell graft. The rearrangement links TRBV7-9 to TRBJ2-7, with 14 bases lining up with TRBD2. This TCR derives from a human donor who donated a stem cell graft to a child with acute myeloid leukemia. The CDR3 DNA reads TGTGCCAGCAGCTTGCGGGGACTAGCGGGAGAGGGTGAGCAGTACTTC. Residues: CASSLRGLAGEGEQYF.